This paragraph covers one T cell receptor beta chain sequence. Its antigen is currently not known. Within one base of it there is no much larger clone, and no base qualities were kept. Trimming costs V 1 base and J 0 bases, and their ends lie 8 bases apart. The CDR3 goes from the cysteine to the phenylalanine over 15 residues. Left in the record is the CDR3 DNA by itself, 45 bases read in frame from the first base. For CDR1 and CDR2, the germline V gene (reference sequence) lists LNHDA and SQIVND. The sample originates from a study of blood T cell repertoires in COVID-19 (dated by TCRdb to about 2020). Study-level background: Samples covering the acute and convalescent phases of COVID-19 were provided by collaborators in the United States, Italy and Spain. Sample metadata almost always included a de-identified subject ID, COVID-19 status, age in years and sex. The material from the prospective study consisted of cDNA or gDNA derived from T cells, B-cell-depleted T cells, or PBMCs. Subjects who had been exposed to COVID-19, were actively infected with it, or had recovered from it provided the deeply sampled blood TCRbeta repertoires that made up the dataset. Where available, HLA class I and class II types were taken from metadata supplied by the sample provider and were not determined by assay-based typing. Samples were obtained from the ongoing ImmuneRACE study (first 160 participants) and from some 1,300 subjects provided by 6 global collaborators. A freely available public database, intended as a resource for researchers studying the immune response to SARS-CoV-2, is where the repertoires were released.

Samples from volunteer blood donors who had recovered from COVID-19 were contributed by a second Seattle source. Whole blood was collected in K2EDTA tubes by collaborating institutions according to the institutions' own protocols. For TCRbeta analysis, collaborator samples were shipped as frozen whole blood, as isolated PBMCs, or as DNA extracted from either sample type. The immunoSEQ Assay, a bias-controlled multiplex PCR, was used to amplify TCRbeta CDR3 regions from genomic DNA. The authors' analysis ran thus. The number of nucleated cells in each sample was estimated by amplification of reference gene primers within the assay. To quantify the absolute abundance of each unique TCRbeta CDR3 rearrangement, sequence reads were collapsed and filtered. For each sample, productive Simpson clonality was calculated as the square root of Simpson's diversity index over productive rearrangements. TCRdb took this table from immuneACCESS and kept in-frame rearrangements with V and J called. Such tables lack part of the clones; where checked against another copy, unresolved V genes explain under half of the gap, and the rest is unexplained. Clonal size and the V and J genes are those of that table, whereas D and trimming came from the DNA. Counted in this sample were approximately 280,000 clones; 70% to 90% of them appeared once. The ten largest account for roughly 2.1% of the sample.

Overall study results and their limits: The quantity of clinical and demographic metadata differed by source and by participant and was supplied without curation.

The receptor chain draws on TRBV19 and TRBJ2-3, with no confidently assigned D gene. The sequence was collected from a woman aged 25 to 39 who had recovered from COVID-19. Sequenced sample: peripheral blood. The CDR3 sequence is CASSIGAPSTDTQYF. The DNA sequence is TGTGCCAGTAGTATAGGAGCGCCTAGCACAGATACGCAGTATTTT.